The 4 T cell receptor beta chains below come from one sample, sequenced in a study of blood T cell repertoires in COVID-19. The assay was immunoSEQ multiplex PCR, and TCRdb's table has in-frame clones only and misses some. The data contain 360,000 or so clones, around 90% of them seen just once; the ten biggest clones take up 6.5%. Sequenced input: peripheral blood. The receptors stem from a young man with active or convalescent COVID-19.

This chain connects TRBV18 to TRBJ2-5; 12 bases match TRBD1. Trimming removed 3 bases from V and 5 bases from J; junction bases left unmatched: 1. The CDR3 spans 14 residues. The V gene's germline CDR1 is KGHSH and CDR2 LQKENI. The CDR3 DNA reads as TGTGCCAGCTCACCCGGGACAGGGGGCGAGACCCAGTACTTC. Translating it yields CASSPGTGGETQYF.

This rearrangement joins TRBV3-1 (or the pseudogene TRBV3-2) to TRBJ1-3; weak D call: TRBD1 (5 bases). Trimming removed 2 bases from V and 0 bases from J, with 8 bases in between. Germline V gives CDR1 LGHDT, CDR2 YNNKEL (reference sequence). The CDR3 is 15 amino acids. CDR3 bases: TGTGCCAGCAGCCAACAGGGTATCTCTGGAAACACCATATATTTT. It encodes CASSQQGISGNTIYF.

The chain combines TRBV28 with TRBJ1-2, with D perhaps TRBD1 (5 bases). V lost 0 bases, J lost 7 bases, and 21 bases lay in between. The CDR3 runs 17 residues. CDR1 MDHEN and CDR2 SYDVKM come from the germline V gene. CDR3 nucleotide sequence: TGTGCCAGCAGTTTATGGCGAAGGGCTCCCAGGGAGGGTGGCTACACCTTC. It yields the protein CASSLWRRAPREGGYTF.

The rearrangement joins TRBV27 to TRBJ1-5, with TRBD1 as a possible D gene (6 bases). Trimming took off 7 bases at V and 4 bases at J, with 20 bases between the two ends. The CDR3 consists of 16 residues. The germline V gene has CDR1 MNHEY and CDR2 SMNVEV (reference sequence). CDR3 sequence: CASKDFDGDKNQPQHF. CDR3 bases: TGTGCCAGCAAGGATTTCGATGGGGACAAAAATCAGCCCCAGCATTTT.